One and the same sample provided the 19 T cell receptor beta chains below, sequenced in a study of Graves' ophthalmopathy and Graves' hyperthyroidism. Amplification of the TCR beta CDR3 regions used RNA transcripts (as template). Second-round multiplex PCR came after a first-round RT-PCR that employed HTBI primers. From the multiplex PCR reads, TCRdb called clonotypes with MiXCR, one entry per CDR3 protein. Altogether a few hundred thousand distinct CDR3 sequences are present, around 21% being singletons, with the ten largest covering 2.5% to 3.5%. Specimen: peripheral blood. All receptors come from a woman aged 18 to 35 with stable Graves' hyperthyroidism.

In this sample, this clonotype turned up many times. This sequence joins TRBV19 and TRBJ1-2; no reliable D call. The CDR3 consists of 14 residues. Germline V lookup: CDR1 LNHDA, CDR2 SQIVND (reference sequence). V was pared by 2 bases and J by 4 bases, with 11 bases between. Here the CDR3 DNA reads TGTGCCAGTAGTATACGGTCAGCCCGCTATGGCTACACCTTC. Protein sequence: CASSIRSARYGYTF.

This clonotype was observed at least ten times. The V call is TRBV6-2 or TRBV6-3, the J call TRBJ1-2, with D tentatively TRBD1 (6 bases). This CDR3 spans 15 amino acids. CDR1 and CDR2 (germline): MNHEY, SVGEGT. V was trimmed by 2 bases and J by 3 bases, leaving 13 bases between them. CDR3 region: CASSYSWDKYYGYTF. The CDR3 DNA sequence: TGTGCCAGCAGTTACAGTTGGGACAAATACTATGGCTACACCTTC.

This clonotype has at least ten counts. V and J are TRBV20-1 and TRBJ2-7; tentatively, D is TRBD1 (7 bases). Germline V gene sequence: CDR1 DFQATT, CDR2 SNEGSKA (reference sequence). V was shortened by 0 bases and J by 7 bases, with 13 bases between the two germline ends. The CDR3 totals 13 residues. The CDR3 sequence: CSARDGGGREQYF. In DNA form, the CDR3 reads TGCAGTGCTAGAGATGGAGGGGGCAGGGAGCAGTACTTC.

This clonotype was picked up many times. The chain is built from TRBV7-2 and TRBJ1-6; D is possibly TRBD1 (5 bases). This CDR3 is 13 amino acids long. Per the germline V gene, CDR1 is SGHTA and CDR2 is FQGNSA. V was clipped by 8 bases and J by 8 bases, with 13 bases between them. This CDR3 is CASCRQSDSPLHF. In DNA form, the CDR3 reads TGTGCCAGCTGTAGACAGAGCGATTCACCCCTCCACTTT. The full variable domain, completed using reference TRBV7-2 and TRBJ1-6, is GAGVSQSPSNKVTEKGKDVELRCDPISGHTALYWYRQSLGQGLEFLIYFQGNSAPDKSGLPSDRFSAERTGGSVSTLTIQRTQQEDSAVYLCASCRQSDSPLHFGNGTRLTVT.

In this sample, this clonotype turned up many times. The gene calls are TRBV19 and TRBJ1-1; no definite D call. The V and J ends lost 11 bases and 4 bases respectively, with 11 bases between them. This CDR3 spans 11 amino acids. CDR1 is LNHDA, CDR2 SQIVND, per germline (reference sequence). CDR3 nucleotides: TGTGCCGGCTTCTCGGGCACTGAAGCTTTCTTT. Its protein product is CAGFSGTEAFF.

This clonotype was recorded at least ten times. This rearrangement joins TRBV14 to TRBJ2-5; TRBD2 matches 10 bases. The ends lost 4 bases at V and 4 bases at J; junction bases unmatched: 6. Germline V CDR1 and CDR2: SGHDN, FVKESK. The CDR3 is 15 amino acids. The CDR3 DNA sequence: TGTGCCAGCAGCCCTAGCGGGAGAGTGGGAGAGACCCAGTACTTC. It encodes CASSPSGRVGETQYF.

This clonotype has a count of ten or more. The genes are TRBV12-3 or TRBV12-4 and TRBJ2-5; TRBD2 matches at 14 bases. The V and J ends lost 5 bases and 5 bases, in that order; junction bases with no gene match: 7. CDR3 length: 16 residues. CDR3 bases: TGTGCCAGCAGTCGATCGACTAGCGGGAGGGGGGAGACCCAGTACTTC. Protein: CASSRSTSGRGETQYF.

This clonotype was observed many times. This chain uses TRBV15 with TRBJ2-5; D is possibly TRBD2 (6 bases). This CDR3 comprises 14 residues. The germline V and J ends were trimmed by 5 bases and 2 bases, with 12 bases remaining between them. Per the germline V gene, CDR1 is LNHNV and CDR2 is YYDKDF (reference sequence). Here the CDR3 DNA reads TGTGCCACCAGCGAGGGCGGGACTCAAGAGACCCAGTACTTC. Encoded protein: CATSEGGTQETQYF. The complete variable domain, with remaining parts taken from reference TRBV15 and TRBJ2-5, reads DAMVIQNPRYQVTQFGKPVTLSCSQTLNHNVMYWYQQKSSQAPKLLFHYYDKDFNNEADTPDNFQSRRPNTSFCFLDIRSPGLGDTAMYLCATSEGGTQETQYFGPGTRLLVL.

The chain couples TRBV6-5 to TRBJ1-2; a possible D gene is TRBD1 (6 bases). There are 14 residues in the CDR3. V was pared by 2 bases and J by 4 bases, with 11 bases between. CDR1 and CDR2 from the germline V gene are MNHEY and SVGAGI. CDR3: CASSYRDRSYGYTF. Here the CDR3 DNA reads TGTGCCAGCAGTTACCGTGACAGGTCCTATGGCTACACCTTC.

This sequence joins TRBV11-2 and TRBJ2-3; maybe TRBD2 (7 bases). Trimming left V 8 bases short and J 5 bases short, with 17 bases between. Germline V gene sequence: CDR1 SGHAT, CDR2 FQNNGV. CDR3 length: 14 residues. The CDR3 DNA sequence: TGTGCCAGCGGTCTGGGGGGGCCCAGAGATACGCAGTATTTT. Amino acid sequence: CASGLGGPRDTQYF.

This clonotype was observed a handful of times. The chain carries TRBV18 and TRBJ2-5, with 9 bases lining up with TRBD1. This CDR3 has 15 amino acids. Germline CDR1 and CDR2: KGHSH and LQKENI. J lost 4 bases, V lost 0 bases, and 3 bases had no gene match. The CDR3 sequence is CASSPPSDRGETQYF. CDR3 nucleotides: TGTGCCAGCTCACCACCCTCGGACAGGGGAGAGACCCAGTACTTC.

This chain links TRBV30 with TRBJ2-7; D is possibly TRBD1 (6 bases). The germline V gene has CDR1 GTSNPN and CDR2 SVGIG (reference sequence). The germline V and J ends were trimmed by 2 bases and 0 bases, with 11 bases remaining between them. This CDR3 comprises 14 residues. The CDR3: CAWSWGQISYEQYF. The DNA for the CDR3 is TGTGCCTGGAGTTGGGGACAAATCTCCTACGAGCAGTACTTC.

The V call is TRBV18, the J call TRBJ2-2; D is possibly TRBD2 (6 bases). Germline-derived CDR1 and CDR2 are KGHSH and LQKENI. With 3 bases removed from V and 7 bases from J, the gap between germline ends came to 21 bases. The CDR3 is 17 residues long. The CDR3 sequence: CASSPGLGTPLGGELFF. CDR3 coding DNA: TGTGCCAGCTCACCGGGCCTCGGGACTCCTCTCGGCGGGGAGCTGTTTTTT. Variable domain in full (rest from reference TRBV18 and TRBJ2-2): NAGVMQNPRHLVRRRGQEARLRCSPMKGHSHVYWYRQLPEEGLKFMVYLQKENIIDESGMPKERFSAEFPKEGPSILRIQQVVRGDSAAYFCASSPGLGTPLGGELFFGEGSRLTVL.

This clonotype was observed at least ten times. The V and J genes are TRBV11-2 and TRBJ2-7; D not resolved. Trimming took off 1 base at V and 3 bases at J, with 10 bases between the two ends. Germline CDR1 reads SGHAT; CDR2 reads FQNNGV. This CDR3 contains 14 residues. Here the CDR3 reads CASSLVGSLYEQYF. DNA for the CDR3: TGTGCCAGCAGCTTAGTCGGATCCCTCTACGAGCAGTACTTC.

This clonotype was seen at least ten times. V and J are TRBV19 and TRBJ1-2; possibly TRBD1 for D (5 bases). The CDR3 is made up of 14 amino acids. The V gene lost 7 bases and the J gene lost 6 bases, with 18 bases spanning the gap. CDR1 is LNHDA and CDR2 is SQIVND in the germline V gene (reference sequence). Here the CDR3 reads CASTSRGESDGYTF. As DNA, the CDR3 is TGTGCCAGTACCTCCCGGGGGGAGAGTGATGGCTACACCTTC. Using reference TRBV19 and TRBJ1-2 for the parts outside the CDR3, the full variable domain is DGGITQSPKYLFRKEGQNVTLSCEQNLNHDAMYWYRQDPGQGLRLIYYSQIVNDFQKGDIAEGYSVSREKKESFPLTVTSAQKNPTAFYLCASTSRGESDGYTFGSGTRLTVV.

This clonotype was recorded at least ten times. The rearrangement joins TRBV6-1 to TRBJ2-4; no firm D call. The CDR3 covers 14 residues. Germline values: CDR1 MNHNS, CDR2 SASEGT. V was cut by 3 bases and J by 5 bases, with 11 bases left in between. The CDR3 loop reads CASSEVAIENIQYF. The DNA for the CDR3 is TGTGCCAGCAGTGAGGTAGCTATTGAAAACATTCAGTACTTC.

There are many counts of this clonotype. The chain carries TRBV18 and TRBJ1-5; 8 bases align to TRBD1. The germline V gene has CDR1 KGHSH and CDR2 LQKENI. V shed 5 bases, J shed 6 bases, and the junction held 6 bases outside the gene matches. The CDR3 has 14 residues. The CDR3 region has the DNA TGTGCCAGCTCAGCGGACAGGGTTGGTCAGCCCCAGCATTTT. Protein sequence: CASSADRVGQPQHF.

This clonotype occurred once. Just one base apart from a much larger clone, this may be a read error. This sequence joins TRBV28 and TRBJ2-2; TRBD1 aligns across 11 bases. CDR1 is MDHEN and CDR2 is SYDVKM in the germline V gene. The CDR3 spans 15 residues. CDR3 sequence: CASRPGQGAYGGLFF. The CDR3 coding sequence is TGTGCCAGCAGGCCCGGACAGGGGGCATACGGGGGGCTGTTTTTT.

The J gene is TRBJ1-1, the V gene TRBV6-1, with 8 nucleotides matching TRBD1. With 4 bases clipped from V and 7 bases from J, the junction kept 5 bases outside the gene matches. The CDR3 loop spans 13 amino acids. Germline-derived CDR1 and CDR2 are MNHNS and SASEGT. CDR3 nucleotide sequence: TGTGCCAGCAGTGTAGACAGGGGCCGTGAAGCTTTCTTT. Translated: CASSVDRGREAFF.